This TCR beta chain originates from a study of blood T cell repertoires in COVID-19. Per the study methods: Amplification of reference gene primers was used by the study to estimate nucleated cell counts. TCRdb's table, derived via immunoSEQ multiplex PCR, lists solely in-frame clones and lacks some. Clone size and the V and J calls come from that table; the DNA yielded D and trimming. The sample holds under 200,000 clones, 80% to 90% seen once. Clinical history reported by participants formed the basis on which cohorts were assigned. Recovery meant two consecutive negative NP/OP PCR tests, professional clearance, or resolved symptoms. Sequencing was done on a sample of PBMCs or T cells enriched from blood (not recorded which). This clonotype originated in a woman aged 50 to 60 who had recovered from COVID-19.

The CDR3 nucleotides read TGTGCCAGCAGTTCCTACGGGACAGGGGGGATAACTGAAGCTTTCTTT. Protein: CASSSYGTGGITEAFF. The chain joins TRBV6-5 to TRBJ1-1; 11 nucleotides align to TRBD1. The germline gives CDR1 MNHEY, CDR2 SVGAGI. Germline trimming cut 4 bases from V and 5 bases from J; bases unmatched to any gene: 9. This CDR3 region has 16 residues.